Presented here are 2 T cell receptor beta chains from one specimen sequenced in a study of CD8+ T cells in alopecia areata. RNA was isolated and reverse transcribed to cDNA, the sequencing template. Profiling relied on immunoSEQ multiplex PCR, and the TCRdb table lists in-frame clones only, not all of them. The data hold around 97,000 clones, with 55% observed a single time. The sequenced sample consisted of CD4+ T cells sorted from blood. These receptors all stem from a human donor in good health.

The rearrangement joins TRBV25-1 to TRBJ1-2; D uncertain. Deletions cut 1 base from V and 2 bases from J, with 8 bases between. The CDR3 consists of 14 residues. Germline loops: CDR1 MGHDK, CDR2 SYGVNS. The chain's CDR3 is CASSEFPRNYGYTF. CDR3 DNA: TGTGCCAGCAGTGAATTTCCGAGGAACTATGGCTACACCTTC.

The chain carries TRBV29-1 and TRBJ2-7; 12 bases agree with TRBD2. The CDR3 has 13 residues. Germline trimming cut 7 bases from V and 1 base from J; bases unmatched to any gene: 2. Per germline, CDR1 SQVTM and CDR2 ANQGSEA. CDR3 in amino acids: CSAGLAGSYEQYF. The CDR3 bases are TGCAGCGCGGGACTAGCGGGTTCCTACGAGCAGTACTTC.